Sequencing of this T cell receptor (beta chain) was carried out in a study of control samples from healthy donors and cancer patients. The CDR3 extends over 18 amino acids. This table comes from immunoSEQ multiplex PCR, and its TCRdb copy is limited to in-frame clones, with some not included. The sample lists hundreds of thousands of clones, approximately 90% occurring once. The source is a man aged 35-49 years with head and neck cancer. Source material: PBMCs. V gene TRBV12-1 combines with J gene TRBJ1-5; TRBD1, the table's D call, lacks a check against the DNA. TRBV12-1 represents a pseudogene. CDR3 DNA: TGTGCCGCGAGCTTTCGGACAGTGGTCCGGTACTGCAATCAGCCCCAGCATTTT. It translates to CAASFRTVVRYCNQPQHF.